Described below is a single T cell receptor (beta chain) sequence and its context. The antigen remains unidentified. The V gene's germline CDR1 is SGHNT and CDR2 YENEEA. Deletions cut 4 bases from V and 10 bases from J, with 11 bases between. The CDR3 has 12 residues. These data come from a study of CD8 T cells in Susac syndrome. TCR beta sequencing was performed on blood CD8+ and CD4+ T cells. Reverse transcription of roughly 0.5 to 1 ug RNA was performed with random hexamers. Using its own MiXCR run on the immunoSEQ multiplex PCR reads, TCRdb lists one record per CDR3 protein. The sample records 150,000 to 200,000 distinct CDR3 sequences, approximately 95% being singletons. General study points: The study conceded that relatively few individuals underwent its TCR sequencing and HLA analysis.

The chain recombines TRBV11-3 with TRBJ2-1; D remains ambiguous. Source material: CD4+ T cells from PBMCs. The clonotype was recovered from a human donor in good health. This chain's CDR3 is CASSWSGTEQFF. The DNA of the CDR3 is TGTGCCAGCAGCTGGTCCGGCACAGAGCAGTTCTTC.